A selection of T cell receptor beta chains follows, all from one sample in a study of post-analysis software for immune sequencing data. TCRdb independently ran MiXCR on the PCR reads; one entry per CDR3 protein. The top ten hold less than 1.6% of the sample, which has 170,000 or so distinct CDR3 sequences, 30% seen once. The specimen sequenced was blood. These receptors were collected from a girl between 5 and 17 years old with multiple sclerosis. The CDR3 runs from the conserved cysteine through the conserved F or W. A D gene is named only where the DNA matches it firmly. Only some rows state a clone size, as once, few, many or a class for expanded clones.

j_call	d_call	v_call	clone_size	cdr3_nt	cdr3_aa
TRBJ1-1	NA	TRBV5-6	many	TGTGCCAGCAGCTTGCGGCAGAACACTGAAGCTTTCTTT	CASSLRQNTEAFF
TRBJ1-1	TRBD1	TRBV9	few	TGTGCCAGCAGCGCTGGACAGGGATGGAGAAGCACTGAAGCTTTCTTT	CASSAGQGWRSTEAFF
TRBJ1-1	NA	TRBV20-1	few	TGCAGTGCTAGAGATCGGGAAGGGGCTTTCTTT	CSARDREGAFF
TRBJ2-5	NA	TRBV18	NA	TGTGCCAGCTCACCACGTGGAGACCAAGAGACCCAGTACTTC	CASSPRGDQETQYF
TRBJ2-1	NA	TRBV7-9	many	TGTGCCAGCAGCGCGGCAGGGGGGAGAGGGGGCAATGAGCAGTTCTTC	CASSAAGGRGGNEQFF
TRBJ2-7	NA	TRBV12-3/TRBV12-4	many	TGTGCCAGCAGTTTAGGGGACTTATCGAGGGGGCCCTACGAGCAGTACTTC	CASSLGDLSRGPYEQYF
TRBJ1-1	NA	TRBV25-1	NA	TGTGCCAGCAAATCCTCATCGGCGCTGAACACTGAAGCTTTCTTT	CASKSSSALNTEAFF
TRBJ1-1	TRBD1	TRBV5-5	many	TGTGCCAGCAGCGCTTGGACAGGGATAAACACTGAAGCTTTCTTT	CASSAWTGINTEAFF
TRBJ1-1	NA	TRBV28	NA	TGTGCCAGCATTCTAGGGGTGAACACTGAAGCTTTCTTT	CASILGVNTEAFF
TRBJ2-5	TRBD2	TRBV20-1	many	TGCAGTGCTAGAGGGACTAGCGGGATCGAAGAGCAGTACTTC	CSARGTSGIEEQYF
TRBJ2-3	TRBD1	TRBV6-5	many	TGTGCCAGCAGCCCCGGGACAGGGGGGCTGTATTTT	CASSPGTGGLYF
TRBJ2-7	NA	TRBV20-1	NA	TGCAGTGCTAGAGCTATGGATACCTACGAGCAGTACTTC	CSARAMDTYEQYF
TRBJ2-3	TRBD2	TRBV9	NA	TGTGCCAGCAGACCAGCGGGAGGGGCCACAGATACGCAGTATTTT	CASRPAGGATDTQYF
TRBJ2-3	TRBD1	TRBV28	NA	TGTGCCAGCAGTCCGGACAGGGGAGATACGCAGTATTTT	CASSPDRGDTQYF
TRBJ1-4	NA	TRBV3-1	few	TGTGCCAGCAGCCAAGAGGGGGCCAGGGAAAAACTGTTTTTT	CASSQEGAREKLFF
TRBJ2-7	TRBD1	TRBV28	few	TGTGCCAGCAGTTTAGCGACAGGGGCCCCCTCCGAGCAGTACTTC	CASSLATGAPSEQYF
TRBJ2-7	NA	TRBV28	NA	TGTGCCAGCAGTTCAGGGGGGAAGCAGTACTTC	CASSSGGKQYF
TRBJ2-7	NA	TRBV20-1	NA	TGCGGTGCTATAAGGTCGAACAGTCACGAGCAGTACTTC	CGAIRSNSHEQYF
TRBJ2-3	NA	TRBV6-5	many	TGTGCCAGCAGTTACTCTGCCGGGTCCTATCGGGGTACGCAGTATTTT	CASSYSAGSYRGTQYF
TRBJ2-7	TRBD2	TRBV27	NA	TGTGCCAGCAGTTTACTGGCTGGGCGCAGCGGGAGGGCCCGCTACGAGCAGTACTTC	CASSLLAGRSGRARYEQYF
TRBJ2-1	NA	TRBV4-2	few	TGTGCCAGCAGCCAAGTAACTGGGGAAGAGCAGTTCTTC	CASSQVTGEEQFF
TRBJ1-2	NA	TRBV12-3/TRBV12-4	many	TGTGCCAGCACCGTAAATTCGGGCTACACCTTC	CASTVNSGYTF
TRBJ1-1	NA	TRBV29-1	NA	TGCAGCGTTGTTCCATTAGAGAACACTGAAGCTTTCTTT	CSVVPLENTEAFF
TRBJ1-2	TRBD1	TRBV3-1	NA	TGTGCCAGCAGCCAAGATGGGGACAGGGGGCGAGGCAACACCTTC	CASSQDGDRGRGNTF
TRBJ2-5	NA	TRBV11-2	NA	TGTGCCAGCAGCTTAGAAGCGGCCAGGCGGGGTTCAGAGACCCAGTACTTC	CASSLEAARRGSETQYF
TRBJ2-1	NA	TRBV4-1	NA	TGCGCCAGCACCCCCGACCGGACTTACTCCTACAATGAGCAGTTCTTC	CASTPDRTYSYNEQFF
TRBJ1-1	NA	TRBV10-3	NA	TGTGCCATCGGAGTCGGAGGGAACACTGAAGCTTTCTTT	CAIGVGGNTEAFF
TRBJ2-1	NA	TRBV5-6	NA	TGTGCCAGCACCGCGTACAGGTTGAGCTCCTACAATGAGCAGTTCTTC	CASTAYRLSSYNEQFF
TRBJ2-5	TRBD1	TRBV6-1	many	TGCGCCAGCAGCCGTGGGACAGGGCAAGAGACCCAGTACTTC	CASSRGTGQETQYF
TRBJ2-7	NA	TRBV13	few	TGTGCCAGCAGCTTACGTCCTTCTGTGTCCACCTACGAGCAGTACTTC	CASSLRPSVSTYEQYF
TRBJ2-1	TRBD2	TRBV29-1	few	TGCAGCGTTTGGGCGGGAGAGGGTAATGAGCAGTTCTTC	CSVWAGEGNEQFF
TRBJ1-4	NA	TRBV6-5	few	TGTGCCAGCAGCTACCGCATTGCAACTAATGAAAAACTGTTTTTT	CASSYRIATNEKLFF
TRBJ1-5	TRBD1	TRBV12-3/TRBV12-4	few	TGTGCCAGCAGTCTACAGGGGGCAGATCAGCCCCAGCATTTT	CASSLQGADQPQHF
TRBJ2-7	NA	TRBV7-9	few	TGTGCCAGCAGCCCTTACCCAGGGCACCAGCCCTACGAGCAGTACTTC	CASSPYPGHQPYEQYF
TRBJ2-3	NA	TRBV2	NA	TGTGCCAGCAGCCCCCGGGGGCGGGGAGATACGCAGTATTTT	CASSPRGRGDTQYF
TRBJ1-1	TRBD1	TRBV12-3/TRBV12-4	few	TGTGCCAGCAGGACGACAGGGACCTACTGGGCTTTCTTT	CASRTTGTYWAFF
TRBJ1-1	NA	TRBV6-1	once	TGTGCCAGCAGTGATCCAGGGCTACTCACTGAAGCTTTCTTT	CASSDPGLLTEAFF